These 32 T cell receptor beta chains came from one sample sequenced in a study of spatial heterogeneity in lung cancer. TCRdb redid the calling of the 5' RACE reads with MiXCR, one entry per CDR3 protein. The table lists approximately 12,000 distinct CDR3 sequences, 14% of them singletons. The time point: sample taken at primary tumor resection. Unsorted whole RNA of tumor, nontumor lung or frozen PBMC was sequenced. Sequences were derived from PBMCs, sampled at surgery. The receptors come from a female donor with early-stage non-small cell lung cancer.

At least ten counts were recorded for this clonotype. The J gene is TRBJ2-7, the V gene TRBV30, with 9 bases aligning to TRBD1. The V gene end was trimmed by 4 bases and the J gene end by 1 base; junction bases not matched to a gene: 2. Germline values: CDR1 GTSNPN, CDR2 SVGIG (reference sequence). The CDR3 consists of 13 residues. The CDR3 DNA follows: TGTGCCTGGAAGGGACAGGGTTCCTACGAGCAGTACTTC. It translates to CAWKGQGSYEQYF.

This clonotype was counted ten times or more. In nucleotides, the CDR3 is TGTGCCTGGAGTGAACAGACGACAACCAATGAGCAGTTCTTC. Translating it yields CAWSEQTTTNEQFF. The chain uses TRBV30 and TRBJ2-1; D is unclear. This CDR3 region has 14 residues. Between the trimmed V and J ends, which lost 1 base and 6 bases, there was a span of 13 bases. CDR1 and CDR2 from the germline V gene are GTSNPN and SVGIG (reference sequence). Drawing the rest from reference TRBV30 and TRBJ2-1, the complete variable domain is SQTIHQWPATLVQPVGSPLSLECTVEGTSNPNLYWYRQAAGRGLQLLFYSVGIGQISSEVPQNLSASRPQDRQFILSSKKLLLSDSGFYLCAWSEQTTTNEQFFGPGTRLTVL.

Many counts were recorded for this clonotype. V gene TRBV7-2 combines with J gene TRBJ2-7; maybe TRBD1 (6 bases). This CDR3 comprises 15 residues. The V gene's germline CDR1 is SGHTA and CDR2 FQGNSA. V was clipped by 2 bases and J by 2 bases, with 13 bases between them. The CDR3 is CASSLYNGGAYEQYF. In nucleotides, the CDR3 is TGTGCCAGCAGCTTATATAATGGGGGCGCCTACGAGCAGTACTTC. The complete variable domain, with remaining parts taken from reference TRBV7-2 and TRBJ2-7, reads GAGVSQSPSNKVTEKGKDVELRCDPISGHTALYWYRQSLGQGLEFLIYFQGNSAPDKSGLPSDRFSAERTGGSVSTLTIQRTQQEDSAVYLCASSLYNGGAYEQYFGPGTRLTVT.

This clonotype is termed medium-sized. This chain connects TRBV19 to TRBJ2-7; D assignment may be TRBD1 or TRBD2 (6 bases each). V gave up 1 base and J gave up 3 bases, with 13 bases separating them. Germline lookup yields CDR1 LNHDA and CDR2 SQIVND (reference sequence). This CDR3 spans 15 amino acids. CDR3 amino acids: CASSIVGGGGYEQYF. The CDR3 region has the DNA TGTGCCAGTAGTATAGTAGGGGGAGGAGGCTACGAGCAGTACTTC.

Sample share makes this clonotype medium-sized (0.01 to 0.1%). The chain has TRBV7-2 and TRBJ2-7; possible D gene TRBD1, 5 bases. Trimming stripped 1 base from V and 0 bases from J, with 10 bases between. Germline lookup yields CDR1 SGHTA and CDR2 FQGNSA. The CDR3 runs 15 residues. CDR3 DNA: TGTGCCAGCAGCTTAGGGGGCACTGGCTCCTACGAGCAGTACTTC. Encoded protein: CASSLGGTGSYEQYF.

CDR3 nucleotide sequence: TGTGCCAGCAGTTTGGATCCAACAAGGAACACCATATATTTT. Protein: CASSLDPTRNTIYF. The V gene is TRBV28, the J gene TRBJ1-3, with D uncertain. CDR1 MDHEN and CDR2 SYDVKM come from the germline V gene. CDR3 size: 14 residues. Deletions cut 3 bases from V and 7 bases from J, with 13 bases between. The full variable domain, with the rest looked up from reference TRBV28 and TRBJ1-3, is DVKVTQSSRYLVKRTGEKVFLECVQDMDHENMFWYRQDPGLGLRLIYFSYDVKMKEKGDIPEGYSVSREKKERFSLILESASTNQTSMYLCASSLDPTRNTIYFGEGSWLTVV.

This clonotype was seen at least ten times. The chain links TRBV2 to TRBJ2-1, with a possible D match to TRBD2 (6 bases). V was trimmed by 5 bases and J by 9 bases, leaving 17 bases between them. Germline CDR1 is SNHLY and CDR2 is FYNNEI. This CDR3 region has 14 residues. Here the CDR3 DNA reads TGTGCCAGCAGTCCCGGACGCGGGGCGGGTGAGCAGTTCTTC. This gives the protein CASSPGRGAGEQFF.

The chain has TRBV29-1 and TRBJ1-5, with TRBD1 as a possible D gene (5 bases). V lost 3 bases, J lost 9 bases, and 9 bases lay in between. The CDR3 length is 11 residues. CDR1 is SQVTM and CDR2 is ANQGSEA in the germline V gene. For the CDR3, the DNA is TGCAGCGTTGAGGAGGGACGGCCCCAGCATTTT. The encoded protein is CSVEEGRPQHF.

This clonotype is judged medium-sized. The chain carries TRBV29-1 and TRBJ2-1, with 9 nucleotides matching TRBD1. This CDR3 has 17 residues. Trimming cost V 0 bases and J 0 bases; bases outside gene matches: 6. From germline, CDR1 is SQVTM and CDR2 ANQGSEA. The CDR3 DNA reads TGCAGCGTTGAAGACAGTGGGACAGGGCTCTCCTACAATGAGCAGTTCTTC. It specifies CSVEDSGTGLSYNEQFF.

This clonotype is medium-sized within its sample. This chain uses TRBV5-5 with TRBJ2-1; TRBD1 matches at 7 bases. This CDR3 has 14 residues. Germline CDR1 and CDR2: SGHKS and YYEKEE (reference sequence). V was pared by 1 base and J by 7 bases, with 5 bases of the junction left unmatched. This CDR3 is CASSLTGDWNEQFF. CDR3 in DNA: TGTGCCAGCAGCTTGACAGGGGATTGGAATGAGCAGTTCTTC.

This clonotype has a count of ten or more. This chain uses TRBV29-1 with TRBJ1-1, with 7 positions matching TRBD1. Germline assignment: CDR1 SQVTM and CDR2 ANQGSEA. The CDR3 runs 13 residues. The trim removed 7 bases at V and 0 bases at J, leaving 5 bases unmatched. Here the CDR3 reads CSARGQLNTEAFF. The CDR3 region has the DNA TGCAGCGCCCGGGGACAGCTGAACACTGAAGCTTTCTTT.

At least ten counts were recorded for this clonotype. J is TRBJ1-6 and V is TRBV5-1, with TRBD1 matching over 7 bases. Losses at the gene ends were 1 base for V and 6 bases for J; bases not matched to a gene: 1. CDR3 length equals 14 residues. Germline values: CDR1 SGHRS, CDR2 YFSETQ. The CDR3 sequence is CASSLTGANSPLHF. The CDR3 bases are TGCGCCAGCAGCTTGACAGGGGCTAATTCACCCCTCCACTTT.

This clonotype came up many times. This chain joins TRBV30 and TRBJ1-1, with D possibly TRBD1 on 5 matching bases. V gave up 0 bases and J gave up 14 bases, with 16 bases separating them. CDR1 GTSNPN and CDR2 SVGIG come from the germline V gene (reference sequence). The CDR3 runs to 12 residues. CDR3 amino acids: CAWSVSGTSVFF. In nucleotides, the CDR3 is TGTGCCTGGAGTGTATCCGGGACGTCGGTATTCTTT.

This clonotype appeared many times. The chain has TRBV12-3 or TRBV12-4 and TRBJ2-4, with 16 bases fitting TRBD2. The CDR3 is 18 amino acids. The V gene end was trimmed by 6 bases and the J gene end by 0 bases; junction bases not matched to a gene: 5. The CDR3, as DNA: TGTGCCAGCAGCCCGGGACTAGCGGGGGGGCTAGCCAAAAACATTCAGTACTTC. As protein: CASSPGLAGGLAKNIQYF.

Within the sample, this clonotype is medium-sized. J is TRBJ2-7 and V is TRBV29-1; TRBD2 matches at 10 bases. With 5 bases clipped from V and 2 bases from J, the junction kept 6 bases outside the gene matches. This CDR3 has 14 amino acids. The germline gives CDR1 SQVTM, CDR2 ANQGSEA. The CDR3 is CSVLGTSETYEQYF. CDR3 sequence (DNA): TGCAGCGTTCTGGGGACTAGCGAAACCTACGAGCAGTACTTC.

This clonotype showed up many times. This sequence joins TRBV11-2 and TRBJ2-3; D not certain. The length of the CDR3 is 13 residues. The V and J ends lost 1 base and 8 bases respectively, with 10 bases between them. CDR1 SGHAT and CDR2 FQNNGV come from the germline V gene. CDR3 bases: TGTGCCAGCAGCTTAGTGGCACTTGGTACGCAGTATTTT. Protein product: CASSLVALGTQYF.

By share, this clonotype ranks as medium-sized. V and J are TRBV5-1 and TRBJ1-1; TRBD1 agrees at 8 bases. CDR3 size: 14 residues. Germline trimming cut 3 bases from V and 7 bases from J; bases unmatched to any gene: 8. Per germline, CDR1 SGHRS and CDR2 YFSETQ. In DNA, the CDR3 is TGCGCCAGCAGCTCCGCAGGGGGCCACGGTGAAGCTTTCTTT. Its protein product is CASSSAGGHGEAFF.

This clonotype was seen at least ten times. The CDR3 sequence is CSARGGSGGSPLHF. CDR3 in DNA: TGCAGTGCTAGAGGAGGATCCGGGGGTTCACCCCTCCACTTT. The chain employs TRBV20-1 and TRBJ1-6, with a possible D match to TRBD1 (5 bases). The CDR3 loop spans 14 amino acids. V shed 1 base and J shed 9 bases, with 13 bases lying between them. Germline V CDR1 and CDR2: DFQATT, SNEGSKA (reference sequence).

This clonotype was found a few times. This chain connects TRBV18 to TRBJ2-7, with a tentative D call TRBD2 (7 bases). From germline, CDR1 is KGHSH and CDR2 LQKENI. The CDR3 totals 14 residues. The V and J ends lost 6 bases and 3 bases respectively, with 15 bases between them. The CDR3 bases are TGTGCCAGCTCGGCCCCGGGGGGCGGCTACGAGCAGTACTTC. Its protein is CASSAPGGGYEQYF.

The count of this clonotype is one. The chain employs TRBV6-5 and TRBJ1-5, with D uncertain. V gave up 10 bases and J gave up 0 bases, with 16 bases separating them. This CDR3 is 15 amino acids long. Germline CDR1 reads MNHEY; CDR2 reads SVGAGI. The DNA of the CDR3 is TGTGCCACCCAAAGAGCCAGAGATAGCAATCAGCCCCAGCATTTT. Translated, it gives CATQRARDSNQPQHF.

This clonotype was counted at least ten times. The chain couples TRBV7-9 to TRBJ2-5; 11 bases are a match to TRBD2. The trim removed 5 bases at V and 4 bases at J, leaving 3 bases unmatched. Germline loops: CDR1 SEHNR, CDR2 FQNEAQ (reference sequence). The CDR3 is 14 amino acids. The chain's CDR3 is CASSLTSGRETQYF. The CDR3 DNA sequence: TGTGCCAGCAGCCTTACTAGCGGGAGAGAGACCCAGTACTTC.

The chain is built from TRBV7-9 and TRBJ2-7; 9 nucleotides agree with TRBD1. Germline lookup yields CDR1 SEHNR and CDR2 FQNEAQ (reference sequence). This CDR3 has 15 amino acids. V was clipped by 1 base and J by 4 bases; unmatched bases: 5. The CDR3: CASSLGDRVSYEQYF. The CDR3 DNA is TGTGCCAGCAGCTTAGGGGACAGGGTATCTTACGAGCAGTACTTC.

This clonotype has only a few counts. DNA of the CDR3: TGTGCCAGCAGTTCCGGGACCTACGAGGCGCCCCAGCATTTT. It yields the protein CASSSGTYEAPQHF. The rearrangement joins TRBV7-9 to TRBJ1-5, with TRBD1 as a possible D gene (5 bases). Germline V gives CDR1 SEHNR, CDR2 FQNEAQ (reference sequence). V was shortened by 6 bases and J by 9 bases, with 18 bases between the two germline ends. This CDR3 contains 14 residues.

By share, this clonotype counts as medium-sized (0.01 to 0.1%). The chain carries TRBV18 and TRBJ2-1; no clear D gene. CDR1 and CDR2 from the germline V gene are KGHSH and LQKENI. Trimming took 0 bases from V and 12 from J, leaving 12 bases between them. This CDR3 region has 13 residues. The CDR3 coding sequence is TGTGCCAGCTCACCACCGTCCGGATGGGGGCAGTTCTTC. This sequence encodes CASSPPSGWGQFF.

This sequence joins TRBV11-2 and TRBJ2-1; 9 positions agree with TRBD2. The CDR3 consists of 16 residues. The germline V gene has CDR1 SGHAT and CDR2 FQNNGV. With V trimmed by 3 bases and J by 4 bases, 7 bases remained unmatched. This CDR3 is CASSFLGLAPYNEQFF. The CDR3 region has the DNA TGTGCCAGCAGCTTTTTGGGACTAGCCCCTTACAATGAGCAGTTCTTC.

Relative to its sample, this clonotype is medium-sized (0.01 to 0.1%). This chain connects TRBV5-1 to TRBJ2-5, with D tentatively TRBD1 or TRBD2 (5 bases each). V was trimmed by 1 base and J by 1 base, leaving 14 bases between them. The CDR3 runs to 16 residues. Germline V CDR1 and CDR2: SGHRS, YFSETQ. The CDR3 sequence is CASSLNLGPLQETQYF. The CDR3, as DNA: TGCGCCAGCAGCTTGAACCTGGGACCGCTCCAAGAGACCCAGTACTTC.

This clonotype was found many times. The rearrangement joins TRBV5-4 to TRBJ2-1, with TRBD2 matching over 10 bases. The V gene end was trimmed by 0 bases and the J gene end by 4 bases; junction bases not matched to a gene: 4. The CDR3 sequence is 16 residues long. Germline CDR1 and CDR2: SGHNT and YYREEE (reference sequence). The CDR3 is CASSLAAGGLYNEQFF. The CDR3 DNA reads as TGTGCCAGCAGCTTGGCAGCGGGAGGGCTATACAATGAGCAGTTCTTC.

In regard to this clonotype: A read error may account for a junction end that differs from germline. CDR3 nucleotides: TGTGCTAGCAGCCTATCCGGGCGGGGCGACCTCAATGAGCAGTTCTTC. Its translation: CASSLSGRGDLNEQFF. V and J are TRBV7-7 and TRBJ2-1, with D tentatively TRBD2 (6 bases). This CDR3 comprises 16 residues. Germline-derived CDR1 and CDR2 are SSHAT and FNYEAQ (reference sequence).

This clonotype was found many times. DNA of the CDR3: TGTGCCAGCAGCCCCCAGGCTCTAGCGGGAGTTAACAATGAGCAGTTCTTC. Translation: CASSPQALAGVNNEQFF. This chain links TRBV7-2 with TRBJ2-1; 10 positions match TRBD2. The CDR3 extends over 17 amino acids. The V gene's germline CDR1 is SGHTA and CDR2 FQGNSA. V lost 5 bases, J lost 5 bases, and 12 bases stayed unmatched.

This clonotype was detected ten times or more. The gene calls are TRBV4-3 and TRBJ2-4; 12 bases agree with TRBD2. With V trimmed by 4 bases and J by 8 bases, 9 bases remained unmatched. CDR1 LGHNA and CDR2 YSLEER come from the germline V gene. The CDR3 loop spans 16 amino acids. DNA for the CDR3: TGCGCCAGCAGCCCCAGGACTAGCGGGATAAGGGACATTCAGTACTTC. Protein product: CASSPRTSGIRDIQYF.

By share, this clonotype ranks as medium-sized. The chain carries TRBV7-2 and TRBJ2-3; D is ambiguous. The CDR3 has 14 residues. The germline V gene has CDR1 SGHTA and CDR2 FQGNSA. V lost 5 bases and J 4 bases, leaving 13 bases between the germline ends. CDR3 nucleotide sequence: TGTGCCAGCAGCCCCCAACCCCCCCCAGATACGCAGTATTTT. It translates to CASSPQPPPDTQYF.

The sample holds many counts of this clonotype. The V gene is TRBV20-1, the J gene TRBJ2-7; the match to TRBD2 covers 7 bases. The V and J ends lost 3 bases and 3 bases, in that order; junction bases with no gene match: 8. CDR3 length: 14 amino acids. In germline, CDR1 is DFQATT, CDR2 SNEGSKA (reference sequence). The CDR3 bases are TGCAGTGCTAGTCGGGCGGGAGCGGGCTACGAGCAGTACTTC. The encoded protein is CSASRAGAGYEQYF.